The sequence of this T cell receptor beta chain was determined in a study of early T cells in non-severe SARS-CoV-2 infection. TCRdb re-analysed the 5' RACE reads in MiXCR, keeping a single row per CDR3 protein. The table records roughly 30,000 distinct CDR3 sequences, 5.5% to 6.5% of them present only once. Ten or more counts support this clonotype. Germline CDR1 reads LNHDA; CDR2 reads SQIVND (reference sequence). V lost 5 bases, J lost 2 bases, and 5 bases stayed unmatched. The length of the CDR3 is 14 residues. Sequenced material: whole blood. The TCR was taken from an adult who was a healthcare worker with PCR-confirmed SARS-CoV-2 infection or an uninfected control (not recorded which). The gene calls are TRBV19 and TRBJ2-7, with TRBD2 matching over 8 bases. CDR3 DNA sequence: TGTGCCAGTAGTGCGGCGGGGGGCACCTACGAGCAGTACTTC. Translation gives CASSAAGGTYEQYF.